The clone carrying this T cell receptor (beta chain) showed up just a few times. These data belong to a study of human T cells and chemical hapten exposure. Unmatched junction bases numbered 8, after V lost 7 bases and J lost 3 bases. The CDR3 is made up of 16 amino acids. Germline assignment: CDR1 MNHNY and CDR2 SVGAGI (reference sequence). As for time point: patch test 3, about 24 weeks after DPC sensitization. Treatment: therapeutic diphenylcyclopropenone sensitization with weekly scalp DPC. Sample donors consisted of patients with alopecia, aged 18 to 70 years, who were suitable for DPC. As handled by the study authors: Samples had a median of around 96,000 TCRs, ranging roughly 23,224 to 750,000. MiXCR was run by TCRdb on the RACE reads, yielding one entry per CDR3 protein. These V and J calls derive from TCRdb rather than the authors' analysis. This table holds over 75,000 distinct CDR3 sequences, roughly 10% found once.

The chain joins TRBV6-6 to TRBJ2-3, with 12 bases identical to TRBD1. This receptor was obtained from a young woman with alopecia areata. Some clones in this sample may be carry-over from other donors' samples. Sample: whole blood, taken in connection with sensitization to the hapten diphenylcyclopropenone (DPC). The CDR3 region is CASTQGQGARTDTQYF. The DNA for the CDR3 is TGTGCCAGCACCCAGGGACAGGGGGCGCGGACAGATACGCAGTATTTT.